This TCR beta chain was recovered during a study of cytomegalovirus exposure and HLA in healthy donors. The study's findings and limits: In a later analysis, a missense DCLRE1C variant was linked to TCR beta V- and J-gene trimming. Apparent HLA restriction characterized most CMV-associated TCR beta chains in a later analysis. A previous analysis found most TCR beta V segments productive roughly 87% or roughly 30% of the time.

With respect to this clone: The antigen is unknown.

The study ran its PCR with 60 Vbeta and 13 Jbeta primers. TCRdb's table, derived via immunoSEQ multiplex PCR, lists solely in-frame clones and lacks some. The sample carries 160,000 or so clones, around three quarters recorded once. Looked up from germline, CDR1 is LNHDA and CDR2 is SQIVND (reference sequence). V lost 3 bases, J lost 10 bases, and 13 bases lay in between. The CDR3 sequence is 14 residues long. The J gene is TRBJ1-6, the V gene TRBV19, with unresolved D. Source material: PBMCs. The TCR comes from a man between 40 and 49 years old in good health and CMV-seronegative. The CDR3 coding sequence is TGTGCCAGTAGTATTAGCGGGAGGTACTCACCCCTCCACTTT. As protein: CASSISGRYSPLHF.